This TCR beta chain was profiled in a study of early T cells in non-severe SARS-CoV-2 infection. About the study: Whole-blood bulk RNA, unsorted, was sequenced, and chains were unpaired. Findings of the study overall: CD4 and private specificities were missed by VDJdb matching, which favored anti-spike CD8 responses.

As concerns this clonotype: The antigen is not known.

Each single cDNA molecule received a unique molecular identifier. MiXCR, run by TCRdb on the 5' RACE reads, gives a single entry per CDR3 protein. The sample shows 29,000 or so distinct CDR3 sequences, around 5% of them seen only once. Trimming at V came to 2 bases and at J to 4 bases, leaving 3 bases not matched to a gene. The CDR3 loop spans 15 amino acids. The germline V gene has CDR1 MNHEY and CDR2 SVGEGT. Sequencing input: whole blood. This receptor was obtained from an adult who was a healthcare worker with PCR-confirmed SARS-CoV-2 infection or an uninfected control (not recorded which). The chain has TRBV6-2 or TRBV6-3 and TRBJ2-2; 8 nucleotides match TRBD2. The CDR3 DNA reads TGTGCCAGCAGTTACAGACTAGCGATCACCGGGGAGCTGTTTTTT. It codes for CASSYRLAITGELFF.